The subject of this entry is one T cell receptor (beta chain). Antigen unknown. This entry belongs to a study of cytomegalovirus exposure and HLA in healthy donors. General study points: Reportedly, diagnosis of cytomegalovirus status by the classifier showed high specificity and sensitivity.

Germline V lookup: CDR1 SNHLY, CDR2 FYNNEI. V lost 5 bases to trimming and J lost 1 base; unmatched junction nucleotides: 9. The CDR3 covers 16 residues. Researchers ran the PCR with 60 Vbeta and 13 Jbeta primers. Measured with immunoSEQ multiplex PCR; TCRdb has only the in-frame clones, and not every one. The sample records about 35,000 clones, 90% to 95% being singletons. This chain uses TRBV2 with TRBJ2-7; 9 bases agree with TRBD1. The sequence came from a woman between 18 and 30 years old in good health and CMV-seronegative. Sequencing input: PBMCs. The CDR3 loop reads CASSPFGTGPSYEQYF. The CDR3 nucleotides are TGTGCCAGCAGTCCTTTCGGGACAGGGCCTTCCTACGAGCAGTACTTC. The whole variable domain, filled in from reference TRBV2 and TRBJ2-7, reads EPEVTQTPSHQVTQMGQEVILRCVPISNHLYFYWYRQILGQKVEFLVSFYNNEISEKSEIFDDQFSVERPDGSNFTLKIRSTKLEDSAMYFCASSPFGTGPSYEQYFGPGTRLTVT.